This is a list of T cell receptor beta chains from one sample in a study of T cell responses to AZD1222 COVID-19 vaccine. Here immunoSEQ multiplex PCR was the method, and the copy in TCRdb shows in-frame clones only, minus some. Among roughly 150,000 clones listed, 80% to 95% were seen once. The starting material was peripheral blood, obtained 28 days after the second AZD1222 dose. Receptor source: an adult who received the AZD1222 COVID-19 vaccine. CDR3s include the opening cysteine and the closing phenylalanine or tryptophan. A D gene is named only where the DNA matches it firmly. Clone size is shown for a subset of rows, as once, few, many or a class of expanded clone.

>TRBV19|TRBJ1-1|NA|TRBD1
TGTGCCAGTAGGGCCAGGGGGTTCACTGAAGCTTTCTTT
CASRARGFTEAFF
>TRBV9|TRBJ2-5|few|TRBD1
TGTGCCAGCAGCGTAGCGGTGACAGGGAGAGAGACCCAGTACTTC
CASSVAVTGRETQYF
>TRBV5-8|TRBJ1-5|NA|NA
TGTGCCGAAAGAAAGGAAGGCCCAGCCCAGCATTTT
CAERKEGPAQHF
>TRBV18|TRBJ1-5|once|NA
TGTGCCAGCTCACTGGGACACTCGGCCGATCAGCCCCAGCATTTT
CASSLGHSADQPQHF
>TRBV2|TRBJ2-1|NA|TRBD1
TGTGCCAGCGACCACGCCGGGACAGGGGGCAATGAGCAGTTCTTC
CASDHAGTGGNEQFF
>TRBV18|TRBJ2-6|NA|NA
TGTGCCAGCTCACCAGCGTACGGCGGGCCCGGGGCCAACGTCCTGACTTTC
CASSPAYGGPGANVLTF
>TRBV28|TRBJ2-7|NA|NA
TGTGCCAGCAGTTTAATAAGCGAGCAGTACTTC
CASSLISEQYF
>TRBV7-2|TRBJ2-5|NA|NA
TGTGCCAGCAGCTCGGGACTGGGGTCGACCCAGTACTTC
CASSSGLGSTQYF
>TRBV28|TRBJ2-1|NA|NA
TGTGCCAGCAGGTCCGCCGTAGTGGGAGGAGAGCAGTTCTTC
CASRSAVVGGEQFF
>TRBV6-5|TRBJ2-1|NA|TRBD1
TGTGCCAGCAGACGGACAGGGGGCAACGGTGAGCAGTTCTTC
CASRRTGGNGEQFF
>TRBV5-4|TRBJ1-6|NA|NA
TGTGCCAGCAGCTACCCCGGGGAGGGGAGTAATTCACCCCTCCACTTT
CASSYPGEGSNSPLHF
>TRBV7-2|TRBJ1-6|once|TRBD1
TGTGCCAGCAGCTTAGAAAGGGGACAGCGTGGGGGTAATAATTCACCCCTCCACTTT
CASSLERGQRGGNNSPLHF
>TRBV4-2|TRBJ1-2|NA|TRBD1
TGTGCCAGCACGACAGGGGGGAACTATGGCTACACCTTC
CASTTGGNYGYTF
>TRBV6-5|TRBJ1-2|NA|NA
TGTGCCAGCACGGCGGCAGCTAACTATGGCTACACCTTC
CASTAAANYGYTF
>TRBV3-1/TRBV3-2|TRBJ2-7|NA|NA
TGTGCCAGCAGCCAAGACATGGGAGAGCAGTACTTC
CASSQDMGEQYF
>TRBV29-1|TRBJ1-1|NA|NA
TGCAGCGTTGGGCGACCGGGGAGAGGGACTGAAGCTTTCTTT
CSVGRPGRGTEAFF
>TRBV7-2|TRBJ1-2|NA|TRBD1
TGTGCCAGCCTGGACAGGGTCTATGGCTACACCTTC
CASLDRVYGYTF
>TRBV20-1|TRBJ1-2|once|NA
TGCAGTGCTAGTGATGAACCACGGAACTATGGCTACACCTTC
CSASDEPRNYGYTF
>TRBV7-9|TRBJ1-4|NA|NA
TGTGCCACCCCGAGGCCGAATGAAAAACTGTTTTTT
CATPRPNEKLFF
>TRBV9|TRBJ1-1|NA|TRBD1
TGTGCCAGCAGCGCGACAGGGCCGAACACTGAAGCTTTCTTT
CASSATGPNTEAFF
>TRBV5-1|TRBJ1-6|NA|TRBD1
TGCGCCAGCAGCTCAGGGACAGCGAGCTCCTATAATTCACCCCTCCACTTT
CASSSGTASSYNSPLHF
>TRBV11-2|TRBJ2-5|NA|NA
TGTGCCAGCAGCCCTACGACTAACCAAGAGACCCAGTACTTC
CASSPTTNQETQYF
>TRBV28|TRBJ2-7|once|NA
TGTGCCAGCAGTTTAAACGAGCAGTACTTC
CASSLNEQYF
>TRBV5-6|TRBJ2-7|NA|NA
TGTGCCAGCAGCGTGGATGGACCCTACGAGCAGTACTTC
CASSVDGPYEQYF
>TRBV6-6|TRBJ2-2|NA|TRBD1
TGTGCCAGCAGTCGGGGACCCTTACAGGGGGAAGCGGACGGGGAGCTGTTTTTT
CASSRGPLQGEADGELFF
>TRBV5-4|TRBJ2-7|NA|NA
TGTGCCAGCAGCTTGGGGGGCTACGAGCAGTACTTC
CASSLGGYEQYF
>TRBV11-3|TRBJ2-5|NA|TRBD2
TGTGCCAGCAGCCCGGGGACTAGCGCAGAGACCCAGTACTTC
CASSPGTSAETQYF
>TRBV7-3|TRBJ2-1|NA|NA
TGTGCCAGCAGCTTAGCTAGCAGTAACTACAATGAGCAGTTCTTC
CASSLASSNYNEQFF
>TRBV2|TRBJ2-2|NA|NA
TGTGCCAGCATAGGACTCAGGAACGGGGAGCTGTTTTTT
CASIGLRNGELFF
>TRBV7-7|TRBJ2-7|few|TRBD1
TGTGCTAGCAGCTTTGGACAGGGCTCCGAGCAGTACTTC
CASSFGQGSEQYF
>TRBV28|TRBJ1-3|NA|NA
TGTGCCAGCAGTGGCAGGGGAAACACCATATATTTT
CASSGRGNTIYF
>TRBV4-1|TRBJ2-1|NA|TRBD1
TGCGCCAGCAGCCTAGACAGGGGGGCTAGAGGCTCCCAGTTCTTC
CASSLDRGARGSQFF
>TRBV19|TRBJ2-5|many|TRBD1
TGTGCCAGTACTCCTAGACAGGGGATTCAAGAGACCCAGTACTTC
CASTPRQGIQETQYF
>TRBV9|TRBJ2-3|NA|NA
TGTGCCAGCAGCGTAGGCGGGGTTAACACAGATACGCAGTATTTT
CASSVGGVNTDTQYF
>TRBV11-2|TRBJ1-4|NA|TRBD1
TGTGCCAGCAGCTACGACAGGGATTGGAATGAAAAACTGTTTTTT
CASSYDRDWNEKLFF
>TRBV19|TRBJ2-7|NA|NA
TGTGCCAGTAGTATAGCACAGGGAGGAAGAGGCTACGAGCAGTACTTC
CASSIAQGGRGYEQYF
>TRBV7-2|TRBJ1-1|NA|NA
TGTGCCAGCAGCTTACGAGGGGTTGGGTTGAACACTGAAGCTTTCTTT
CASSLRGVGLNTEAFF
>TRBV5-1|TRBJ2-1|NA|NA
TGCGCCAGCAGCTTAGGGGGCAATGAGCAGTTCTTC
CASSLGGNEQFF
>TRBV24-1|TRBJ1-5|NA|NA
TGTGCCACCAGTTCTGGGGATCAGCCCCAGCATTTT
CATSSGDQPQHF
>TRBV10-3|TRBJ2-2|NA|TRBD1
TGTGCCATCACGGGGACAGGGTCCGGGGAGCTGTTTTTT
CAITGTGSGELFF
>TRBV2|TRBJ1-4|NA|NA
TGTGCCAGCAGTGCCGGGGTATACAATGAAAAACTGTTTTTT
CASSAGVYNEKLFF
>TRBV2|TRBJ2-7|NA|NA
TGTGCCGGCGGTATGAAAGGCGGGACCGCGATAGGAGTAGAGCAGTACTTC
CAGGMKGGTAIGVEQYF
>TRBV28|TRBJ1-3|NA|NA
TGTGCCAGCAGACGGGACGGGCTAAGCTCTGGAAACACCATATATTTT
CASRRDGLSSGNTIYF
>TRBV10-3|TRBJ1-5|once|NA
TGTGCCATCAGGGGGGACAATCAGCCCCAGCATTTT
CAIRGDNQPQHF
>TRBV5-8|TRBJ1-2|NA|NA
TGTGCCAGCAGCCCATCCTTCAGTGGCTATGGCTACACCTTC
CASSPSFSGYGYTF
>TRBV5-5|TRBJ1-3|NA|TRBD1
TGTGCCAGCAGCTTGGCCAACCCAGGGGGCTCTGGAAACACCATATATTTT
CASSLANPGGSGNTIYF
>TRBV28|TRBJ2-1|NA|TRBD2
TGTGCCAGCAGTTCTACTAGCGTCAATGAGCAGTTCTTC
CASSSTSVNEQFF
>TRBV7-2|TRBJ1-2|NA|TRBD1
TGTGCCAGCAGCTTAACCTCAGGGGGGGCTAACTATGGCTACACCTTC
CASSLTSGGANYGYTF
>TRBV7-9|TRBJ1-1|NA|NA
TGTGCCAGCAGCTTAGAACGACAGAACACTGAAGCTTTCTTT
CASSLERQNTEAFF
>TRBV5-4|TRBJ2-7|NA|TRBD2
TGTGCCAGCAGCCCCTGGGGGGGTGGAGAGCAGTACTTC
CASSPWGGGEQYF
>TRBV27|TRBJ2-7|NA|NA
TGTGCCAGCAGTTCTTCCGTCGACCCAGGGGCCTACGAGCAGTACTTC
CASSSSVDPGAYEQYF
>TRBV3-1/TRBV3-2|TRBJ2-1|NA|TRBD2
TGTGCCAGCAGCCCGACTAGCGGGGGCTCCTACAATGAGCAGTTCTTC
CASSPTSGGSYNEQFF
>TRBV7-9|TRBJ1-1|NA|NA
TGTGCCAGCAGCCCAGGACGTAACACTGAAGCTTTCTTT
CASSPGRNTEAFF
>TRBV4-1|TRBJ2-7|NA|TRBD2
TGCGCCAGCAGCCAAGGACCCACTAGCGGGGGTTTCTACGAGCAGTACTTC
CASSQGPTSGGFYEQYF
>TRBV5-1|TRBJ1-6|NA|NA
TGCGCCAGCAGCTTGGAGTTTGGGAAAACAGGGAGCTCGTACCTAAATTCACCCCTCCACTTT
CASSLEFGKTGSSYLNSPLHF
>TRBV18|TRBJ1-5|NA|NA
TGTGCCAGCTCCCAATCAGGGCCCCTGAGCAATCAGCCCCAGCATTTT
CASSQSGPLSNQPQHF
>TRBV5-8|TRBJ1-1|once|NA
TGTGCCAGCAGCTCTCCGGACGGAGAGAACACTGAAGCTTTCTTT
CASSSPDGENTEAFF